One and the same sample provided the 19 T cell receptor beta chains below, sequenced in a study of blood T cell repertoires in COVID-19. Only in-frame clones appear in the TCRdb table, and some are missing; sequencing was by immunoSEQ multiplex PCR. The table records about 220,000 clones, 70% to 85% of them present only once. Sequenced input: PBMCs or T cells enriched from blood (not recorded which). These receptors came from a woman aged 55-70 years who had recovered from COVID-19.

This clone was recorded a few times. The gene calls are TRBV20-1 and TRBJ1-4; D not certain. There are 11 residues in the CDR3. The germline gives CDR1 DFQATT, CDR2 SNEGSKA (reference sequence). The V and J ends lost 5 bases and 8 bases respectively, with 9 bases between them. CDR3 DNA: TGCAGTGCTTCTGAGCAAGAAAAACTGTTTTTT. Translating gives CSASEQEKLFF.

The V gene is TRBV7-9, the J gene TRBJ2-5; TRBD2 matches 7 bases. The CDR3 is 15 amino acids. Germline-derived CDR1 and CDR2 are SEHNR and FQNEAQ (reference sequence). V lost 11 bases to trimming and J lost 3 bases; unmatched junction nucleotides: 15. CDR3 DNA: TGTGCCGGAGCAAGACTCCTAGCGGTGGAAGAGACCCAGTACTTC. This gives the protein CAGARLLAVEETQYF.

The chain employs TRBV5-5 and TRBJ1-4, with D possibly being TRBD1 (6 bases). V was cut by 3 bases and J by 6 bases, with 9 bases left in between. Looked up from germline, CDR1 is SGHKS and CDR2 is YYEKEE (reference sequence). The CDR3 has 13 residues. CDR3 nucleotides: TGTGCCAGCAGCTGGGGGCCAGATGAAAAACTGTTTTTT. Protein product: CASSWGPDEKLFF.

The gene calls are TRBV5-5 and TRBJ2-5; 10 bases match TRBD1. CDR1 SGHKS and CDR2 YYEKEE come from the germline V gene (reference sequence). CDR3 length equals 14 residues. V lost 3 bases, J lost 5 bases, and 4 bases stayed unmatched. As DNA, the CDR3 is TGTGCCAGCAGCTCGACAGGGGGCCGGGAGACCCAGTACTTC. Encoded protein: CASSSTGGRETQYF.

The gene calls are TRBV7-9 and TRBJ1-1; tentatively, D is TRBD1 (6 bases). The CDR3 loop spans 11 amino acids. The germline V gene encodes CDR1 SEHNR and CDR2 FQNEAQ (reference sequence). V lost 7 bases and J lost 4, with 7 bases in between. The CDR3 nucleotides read TGTGCCAGCAACAGGGTCACTGAAGCTTTCTTT. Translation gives CASNRVTEAFF. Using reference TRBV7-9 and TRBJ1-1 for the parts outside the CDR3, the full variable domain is DTGVSQNPRHKITKRGQNVTFRCDPISEHNRLYWYRQTLGQGPEFLTYFQNEAQLEKSRLLSDRFSAERPKGSFSTLEIQRTEQGDSAMYLCASNRVTEAFFGQGTRLTVV.

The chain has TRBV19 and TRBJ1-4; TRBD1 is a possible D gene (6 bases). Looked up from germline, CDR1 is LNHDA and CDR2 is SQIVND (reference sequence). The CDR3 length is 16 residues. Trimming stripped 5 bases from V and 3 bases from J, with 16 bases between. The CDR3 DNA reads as TGTGCCAGTAGTCCCGACGGGGGGCTCTCTAATGAAAAACTGTTTTTT. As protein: CASSPDGGLSNEKLFF.

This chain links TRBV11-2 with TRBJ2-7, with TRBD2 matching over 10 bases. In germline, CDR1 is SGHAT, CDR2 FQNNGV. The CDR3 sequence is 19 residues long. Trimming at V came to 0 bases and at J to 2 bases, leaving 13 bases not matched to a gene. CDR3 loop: CASSLDAHPAGGIPYEQYF. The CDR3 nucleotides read TGTGCCAGCAGCTTAGATGCTCACCCAGCGGGAGGGATCCCCTACGAGCAGTACTTC.

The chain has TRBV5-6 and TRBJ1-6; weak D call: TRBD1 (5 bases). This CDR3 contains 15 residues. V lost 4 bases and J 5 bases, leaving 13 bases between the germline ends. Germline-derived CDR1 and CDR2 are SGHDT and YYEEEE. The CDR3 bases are TGTGCCAGCAGCCTCCGACAGCTAGATAATTCACCCCTCCACTTT. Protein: CASSLRQLDNSPLHF.

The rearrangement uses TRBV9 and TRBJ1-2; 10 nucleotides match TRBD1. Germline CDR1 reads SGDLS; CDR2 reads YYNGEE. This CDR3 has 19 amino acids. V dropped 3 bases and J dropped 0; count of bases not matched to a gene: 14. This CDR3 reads CASSGGRDRGPLANYGYTF. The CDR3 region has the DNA TGTGCCAGCAGCGGTGGTCGGGACAGGGGCCCGTTAGCTAACTATGGCTACACCTTC.

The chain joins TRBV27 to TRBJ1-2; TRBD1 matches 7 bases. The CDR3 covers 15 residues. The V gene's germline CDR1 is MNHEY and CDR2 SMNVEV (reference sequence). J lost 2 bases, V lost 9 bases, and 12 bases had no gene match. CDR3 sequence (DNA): TGTGCCAGTAAGAGCGACAGGGCGGCAAACTATGGCTACACCTTC. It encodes CASKSDRAANYGYTF.

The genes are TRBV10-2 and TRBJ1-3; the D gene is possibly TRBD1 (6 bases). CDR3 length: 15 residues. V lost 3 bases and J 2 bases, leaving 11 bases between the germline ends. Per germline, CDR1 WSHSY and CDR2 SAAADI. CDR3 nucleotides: TGCGCCAGCAGTGAAAGGGGGGGAACTGGAAACACCATATATTTT. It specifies CASSERGGTGNTIYF.

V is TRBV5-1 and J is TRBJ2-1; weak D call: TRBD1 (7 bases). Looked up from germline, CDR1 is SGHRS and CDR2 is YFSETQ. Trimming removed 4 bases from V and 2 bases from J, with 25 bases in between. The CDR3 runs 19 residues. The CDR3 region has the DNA TGCGCCAGCAGCCGGGCAGGGGGGCCGGCCGGCGTCACCTACAATGAGCAGTTCTTC. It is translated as CASSRAGGPAGVTYNEQFF.

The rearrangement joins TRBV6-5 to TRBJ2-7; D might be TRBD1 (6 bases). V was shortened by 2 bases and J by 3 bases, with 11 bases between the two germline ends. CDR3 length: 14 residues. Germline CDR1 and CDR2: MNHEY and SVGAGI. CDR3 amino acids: CASSYGQKNYEQYF. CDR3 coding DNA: TGTGCCAGCAGTTACGGACAGAAAAACTACGAGCAGTACTTC.

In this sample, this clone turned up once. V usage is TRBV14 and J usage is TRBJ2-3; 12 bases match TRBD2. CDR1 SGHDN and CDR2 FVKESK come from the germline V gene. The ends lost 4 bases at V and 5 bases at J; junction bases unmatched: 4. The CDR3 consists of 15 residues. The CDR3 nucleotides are TGTGCCAGCAGCCTCTTGGGACTAGCGGGAGATACGCAGTATTTT. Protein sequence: CASSLLGLAGDTQYF.

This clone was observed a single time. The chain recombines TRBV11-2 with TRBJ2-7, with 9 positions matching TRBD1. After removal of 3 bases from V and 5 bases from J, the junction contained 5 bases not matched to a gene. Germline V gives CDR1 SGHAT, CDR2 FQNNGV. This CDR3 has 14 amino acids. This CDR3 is CASSFRTGVNEQYF. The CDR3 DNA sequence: TGTGCCAGCAGCTTCCGGACAGGGGTGAACGAGCAGTACTTC.

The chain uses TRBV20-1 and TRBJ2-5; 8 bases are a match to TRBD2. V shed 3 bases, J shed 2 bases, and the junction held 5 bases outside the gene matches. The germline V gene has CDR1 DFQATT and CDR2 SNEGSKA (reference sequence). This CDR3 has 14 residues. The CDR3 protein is CSASEAGGQETQYF. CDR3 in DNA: TGCAGTGCTAGTGAGGCGGGAGGACAAGAGACCCAGTACTTC.

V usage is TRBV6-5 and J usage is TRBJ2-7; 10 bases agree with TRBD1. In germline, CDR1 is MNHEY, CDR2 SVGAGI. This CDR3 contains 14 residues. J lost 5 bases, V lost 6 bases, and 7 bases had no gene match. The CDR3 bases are TGTGCCAGCAGGGAGGACAGGGGGGTCAACGAGCAGTACTTC. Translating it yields CASREDRGVNEQYF.

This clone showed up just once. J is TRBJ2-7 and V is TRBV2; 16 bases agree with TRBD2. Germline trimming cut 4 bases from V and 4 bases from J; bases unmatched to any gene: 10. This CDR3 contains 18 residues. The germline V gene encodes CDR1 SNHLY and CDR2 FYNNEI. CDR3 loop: CASSVPTGTSGRGYEQYF. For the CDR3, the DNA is TGTGCCAGCAGTGTCCCAACCGGGACTAGCGGGAGGGGATACGAGCAGTACTTC.

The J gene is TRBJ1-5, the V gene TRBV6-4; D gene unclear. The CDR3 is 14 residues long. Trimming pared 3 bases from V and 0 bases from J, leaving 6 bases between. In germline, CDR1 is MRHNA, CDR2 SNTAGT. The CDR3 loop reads CASSEAGSNQPQHF. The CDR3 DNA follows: TGTGCCAGCAGTGAGGCGGGTAGCAATCAGCCCCAGCATTTT.